This entry is about one T cell receptor (beta chain). The data are from a study of T cell changes during pregnancy in multiple sclerosis. The data were produced by immunoSEQ multiplex PCR, yet TCRdb's version contains in-frame clones alone and is incomplete. The table shows roughly 100,000 clones, with about 91% occurring only once. The TCR originated in a female donor with multiple sclerosis, enrolled in a pregnancy study. The sequenced sample was peripheral blood, obtained after pregnancy.

The CDR3 sequence: CASSVNEETQYF. The CDR3 DNA reads TGTGCCAGCAGCGTCAATGAAGAGACCCAGTACTTC. This chain joins TRBV9 and TRBJ2-5; D gene unclear. The CDR3 is 12 amino acids. Per germline, CDR1 SGDLS and CDR2 YYNGEE. The germline V and J ends were trimmed by 2 bases and 3 bases, with 5 bases remaining between them.